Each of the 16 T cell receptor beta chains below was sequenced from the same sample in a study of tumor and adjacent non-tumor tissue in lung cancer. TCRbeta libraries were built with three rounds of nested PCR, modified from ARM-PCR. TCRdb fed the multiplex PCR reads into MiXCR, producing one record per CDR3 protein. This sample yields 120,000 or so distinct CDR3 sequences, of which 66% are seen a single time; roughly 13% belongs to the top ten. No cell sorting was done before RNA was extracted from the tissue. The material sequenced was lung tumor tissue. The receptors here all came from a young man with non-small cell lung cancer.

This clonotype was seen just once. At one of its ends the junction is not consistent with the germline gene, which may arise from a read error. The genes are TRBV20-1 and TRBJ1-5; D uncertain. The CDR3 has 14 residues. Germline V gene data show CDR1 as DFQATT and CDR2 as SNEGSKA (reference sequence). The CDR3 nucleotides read TGTAGTGATAGTGCAGACACCGGATATGGGCCCCAGCATTTT. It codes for CSDSADTGYGPQHF.

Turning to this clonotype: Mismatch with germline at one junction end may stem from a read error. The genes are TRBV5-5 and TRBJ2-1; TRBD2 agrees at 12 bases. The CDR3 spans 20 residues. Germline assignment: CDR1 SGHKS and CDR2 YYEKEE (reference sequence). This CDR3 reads CARSSLTGTSGFSSYSEQFF. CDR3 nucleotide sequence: TGTGCCCGCAGCTCCTTAACCGGGACTAGCGGGTTCAGCTCCTACAGTGAGCAGTTCTTC.

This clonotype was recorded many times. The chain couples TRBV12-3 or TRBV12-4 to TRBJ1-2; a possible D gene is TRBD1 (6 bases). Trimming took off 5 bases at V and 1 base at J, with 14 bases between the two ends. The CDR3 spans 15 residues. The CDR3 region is CASSPRGGVNYGYTF. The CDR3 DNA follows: TGTGCCAGCAGTCCTCGAGGGGGGGTTAACTATGGCTACACCTTC.

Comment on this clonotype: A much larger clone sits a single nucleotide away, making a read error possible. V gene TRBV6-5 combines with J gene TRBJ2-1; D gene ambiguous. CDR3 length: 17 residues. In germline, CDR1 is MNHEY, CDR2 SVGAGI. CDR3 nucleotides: TGTGCCAGCAGCTACTCATGGGCGGCCAGCTCCCACAATGAGCAGTTCTTC. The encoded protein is CASSYSWAASSHNEQFF.

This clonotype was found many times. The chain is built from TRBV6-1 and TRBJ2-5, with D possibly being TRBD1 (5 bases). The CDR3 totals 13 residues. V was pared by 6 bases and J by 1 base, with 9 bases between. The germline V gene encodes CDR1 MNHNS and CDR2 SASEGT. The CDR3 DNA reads TGTGCCAGCAGCCATGGGGCCCAAGAGACCCAGTACTTC. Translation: CASSHGAQETQYF.

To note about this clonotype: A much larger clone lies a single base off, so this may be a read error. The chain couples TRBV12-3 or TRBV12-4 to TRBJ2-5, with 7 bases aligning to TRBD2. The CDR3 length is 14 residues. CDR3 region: CASSLGDAGETKYF. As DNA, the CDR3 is TGTGCCAGCAGTTTAGGGGACGCGGGAGAGACCAAGTACTTC.

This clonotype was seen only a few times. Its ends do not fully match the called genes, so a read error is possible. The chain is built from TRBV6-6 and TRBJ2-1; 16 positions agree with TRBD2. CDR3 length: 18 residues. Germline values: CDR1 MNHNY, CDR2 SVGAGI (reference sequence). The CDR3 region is CASSAGTSGRGSYNEQLF. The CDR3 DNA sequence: TGTGCCAGCAGTGCCGGGACTAGCGGGAGGGGCTCCTACAATGAGCAGCTCTTC.

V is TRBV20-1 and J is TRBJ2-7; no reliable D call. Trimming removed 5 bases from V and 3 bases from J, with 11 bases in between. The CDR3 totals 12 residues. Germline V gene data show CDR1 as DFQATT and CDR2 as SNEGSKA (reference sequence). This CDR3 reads CSASIIRYEQYF. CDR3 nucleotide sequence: TGCAGTGCTTCGATCATACGCTACGAGCAGTACTTC.

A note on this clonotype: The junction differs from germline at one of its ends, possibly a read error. This CDR3 is CASSPRRAGTFYEQCF. The CDR3 bases are TGTGCCAGCAGTCCCCGGAGAGCGGGGACCTTCTACGAGCAGTGCTTC. The chain has TRBV6-6 and TRBJ2-7; TRBD2 matches 7 bases. In germline, CDR1 is MNHNY, CDR2 SVGAGI (reference sequence). The CDR3 loop spans 16 amino acids.

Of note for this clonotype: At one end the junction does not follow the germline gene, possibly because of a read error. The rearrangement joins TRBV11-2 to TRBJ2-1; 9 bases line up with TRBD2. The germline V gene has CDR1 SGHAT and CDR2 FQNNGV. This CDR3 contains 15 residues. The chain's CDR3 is CTSSFMAGGNNEQFF. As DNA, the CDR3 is TGTACCAGTAGCTTTATGGCGGGAGGGAATAATGAGCAGTTCTTC.

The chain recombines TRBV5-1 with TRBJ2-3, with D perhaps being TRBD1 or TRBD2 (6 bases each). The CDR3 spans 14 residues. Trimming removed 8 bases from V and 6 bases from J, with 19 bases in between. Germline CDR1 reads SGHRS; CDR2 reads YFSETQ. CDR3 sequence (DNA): TGCGCCAGTAGCCTCCGGGACGGGGGCGATACGCAGTATTTT. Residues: CASSLRDGGDTQYF.

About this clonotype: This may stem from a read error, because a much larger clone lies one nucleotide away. The CDR3 region is CTSSQVVTGELFF. The DNA of the CDR3 is TGTACCAGCAGCCAAGTAGTTACCGGGGAGCTGTTTTTT. The chain employs TRBV4-2 and TRBJ2-2; D gene ambiguous. This CDR3 comprises 13 residues. Germline CDR1 and CDR2: LGHNA and YNFKEQ.

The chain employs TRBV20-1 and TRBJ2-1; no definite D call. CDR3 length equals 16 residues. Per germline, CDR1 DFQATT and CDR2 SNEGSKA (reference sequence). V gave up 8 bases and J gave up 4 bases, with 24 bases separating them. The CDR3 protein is CSTINRAITLYNEQFF. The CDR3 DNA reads TGCAGTACTATAAACCGGGCGATAACACTTTACAATGAGCAGTTCTTC.

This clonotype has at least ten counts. CDR3 DNA sequence: TGCAGTGCTAGGCAGGTCGGGGGGCCGCACGAGCAGTACTTC. Translation gives CSARQVGGPHEQYF. The chain has TRBV20-1 and TRBJ2-7, with D perhaps TRBD2 (7 bases). V was clipped by 3 bases and J by 5 bases, with 17 bases between them. The CDR3 is 14 amino acids. Germline V gene lookup returns CDR1 DFQATT and CDR2 SNEGSKA (reference sequence).

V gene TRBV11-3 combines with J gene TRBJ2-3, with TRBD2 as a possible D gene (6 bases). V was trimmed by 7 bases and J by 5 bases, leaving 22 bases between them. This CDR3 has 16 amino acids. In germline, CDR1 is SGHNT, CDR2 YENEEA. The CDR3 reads CASTQGREMNIDTQYF. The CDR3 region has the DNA TGTGCCAGCACCCAAGGACGGGAGATGAACATAGATACGCAGTATTTT.

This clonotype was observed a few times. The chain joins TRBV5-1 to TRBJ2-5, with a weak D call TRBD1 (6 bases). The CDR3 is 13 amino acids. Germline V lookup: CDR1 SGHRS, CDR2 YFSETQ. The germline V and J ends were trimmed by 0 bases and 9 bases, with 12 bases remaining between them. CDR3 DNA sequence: TGCGCCAGCAGCTTGGAAGGATCAGGGGCCCAGTACTTC. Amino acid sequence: CASSLEGSGAQYF.